This TCR beta chain was identified during a study of T cell responses to AZD1222 COVID-19 vaccine. Whole-study results and caveats: Once two AZD1222 doses were given, Spike-specific TCR breadth and depth went up.

On this clone itself: What it binds is not known.

Here immunoSEQ multiplex PCR was the method, and the copy in TCRdb shows in-frame clones only, minus some. Here the sample spans roughly 260,000 clones, 93% being singletons. The V and J ends lost 1 base and 10 bases respectively, with 12 bases between them. The CDR3 runs 13 residues. The V gene's germline CDR1 is KGHDR and CDR2 SFDVKD. The source of this sequence is an adult in good health. The sample in question was peripheral blood, obtained on day 0 of AZD1222 vaccination. J is TRBJ1-2 and V is TRBV24-1; D is perhaps TRBD1 (6 bases). Here the CDR3 DNA reads TGTGCCACCAGTGATTTAGGGGGGGGACTCTACACCTTC. This sequence encodes CATSDLGGGLYTF.